This TCR beta chain was sequenced in a study of CD4 T cells in relation to SARS-CoV-2 and coronaviruses. Study overall: After roughly eleven days of antigen culture, PBMC TCR beta CDR3s were sequenced.

Unexposed donor CD4+ T cells date from 2011-2018, before the COVID-19 pandemic. CD4+ T cells were isolated from the cells after 10 days of culture. The CDR3 covers 13 residues. Trimming cost V 1 base and J 0 bases, with 2 bases left between them. Measured with immunoSEQ multiplex PCR; TCRdb has only the in-frame clones, and not every one. This table has roughly 15,000 clones, around three quarters appearing once. About this clone itself: What it binds is unknown.

The receptor was isolated from a human donor in good health. The V and J genes are TRBV12-3 or TRBV12-4 and TRBJ2-3; D gene unclear. The sample comprised CD4+ T cells from PBMCs, cultured in vitro. This CDR3 reads CASSLGSTDTQYF. The CDR3 DNA reads TGTGCCAGCAGTTTAGGGAGCACAGATACGCAGTATTTT.